The sequence of this T cell receptor (beta chain) was determined in a study of blood T cell repertoires in COVID-19. Overall study: Italy, Spain and the United States were the sources of the convalescent and acute COVID-19 samples. Sample material is recorded as cDNA or gDNA derived from T cells, B-cell-depleted T cells, or PBMCs.

Deletions cut 7 bases from V and 6 bases from J, with 19 bases between. Germline values: CDR1 SQVTM, CDR2 ANQGSEA. The CDR3 extends over 13 amino acids. The Seattle patients joined while their infection was active and were tracked longitudinally afterward. The method was immunoSEQ multiplex PCR; TCRdb's version includes in-frame clones alone and lacks a portion of them. The sample lists around 300,000 clones, approximately 90% occurring once. Material for sequencing was peripheral blood. The chain is built from TRBV29-1 and TRBJ2-7, with D possibly matching TRBD1 (6 bases). The receptor comes from a woman under 40 with COVID-19, enrolled during active disease. CDR3 coding DNA: TGCAGCGCCACAGGAGGCAGGGGCTTCGAGCAGTACTTC. Residues: CSATGGRGFEQYF.